The next 20 T cell receptor beta chains were all read from a single sample in a study of human T cells and chemical hapten exposure. MiXCR, applied by TCRdb to the RACE reads, yields one record per CDR3 protein. The sample has tens of thousands of distinct CDR3 sequences, approximately 10% seen once. Sample time point: patch test 1, 2 weeks after DPC sensitization. Treatment indicated: therapeutic diphenylcyclopropenone sensitization with weekly scalp DPC. The material sequenced was whole blood, taken in connection with sensitization to the hapten diphenylcyclopropenone (DPC). The source is a woman aged 55-69 years with alopecia areata. Some clones in this sample may be carry-over from other donors' samples.

The J gene is TRBJ2-2, the V gene TRBV10-2; D gene unclear. The CDR3 covers 12 residues. Germline V CDR1 and CDR2: WSHSY, SAAADI. The V end lost 7 bases, the J end lost 4 bases, and 7 bases lay between the germline ends. Here the CDR3 DNA reads TGCGCCAGCACCGGACCCACCGGGGAGCTGTTTTTT. Its protein is CASTGPTGELFF.

Only a few counts were recorded for this clonotype. This chain links TRBV7-3 with TRBJ2-3; D remains unclear. Per the germline V gene, CDR1 is SGHTA and CDR2 is FQGTGA. This CDR3 comprises 12 residues. Trimming removed 5 bases at V and 15 bases at J, with 18 bases between. The CDR3 nucleotides are TGTGCCAGCAGCCGCGACGGAGTACAGCTTTATTTT. Its protein product is CASSRDGVQLYF.

This clonotype was seen a few times. V gene TRBV18 combines with J gene TRBJ1-5; the D gene is possibly TRBD1 (5 bases). CDR3 size: 16 residues. The germline V gene has CDR1 KGHSH and CDR2 LQKENI. V was trimmed by 0 bases and J by 9 bases, leaving 18 bases between them. CDR3: CASSPPHGAHLRPQHF. CDR3 sequence (DNA): TGTGCCAGCTCACCACCTCACGGGGCCCATCTACGGCCCCAGCATTTT.

The chain joins TRBV28 to TRBJ2-7, with D possibly TRBD2 on 5 matching bases. This CDR3 has 12 residues. With 6 bases removed from V and 4 bases from J, the gap between germline ends came to 10 bases. Germline CDR1 MDHEN, CDR2 SYDVKM. CDR3 sequence reads: CASRNGVYEQYF. DNA for the CDR3: TGTGCCAGCAGAAACGGGGTGTACGAGCAGTACTTC.

This clonotype was observed at least ten times. This rearrangement joins TRBV12-3 or TRBV12-4 to TRBJ2-1, with 10 positions matching TRBD2. Trimming took 5 bases from V and 7 from J; bases not matched to a gene: 8. The CDR3 has 15 amino acids. The CDR3 DNA sequence: TGTGCCAGCAGTCTTAGCGGGGGGAAGAATAATGAGCAGTTCTTC. Translating it yields CASSLSGGKNNEQFF.

The J gene is TRBJ2-5, the V gene TRBV7-9; D not certain. Germline V gene lookup returns CDR1 SEHNR and CDR2 FQNEAQ (reference sequence). The ends were cut back, 5 bases at V and 5 bases at J, with 12 bases in the middle. The length of the CDR3 is 13 residues. In DNA, the CDR3 is TGTGCCAGCAGCCCGACGGTGGTCGAGACCCAGTACTTC. Its translation is CASSPTVVETQYF.

The sample holds a few counts of this clonotype. The chain links TRBV4-1 to TRBJ1-2, with D possibly TRBD1 on 5 matching bases. Germline V lookup: CDR1 MGHRA, CDR2 YSYEKL. V was cut by 4 bases and J by 7 bases, with 13 bases left in between. This CDR3 has 13 amino acids. Here the CDR3 reads CASSPAGIRGYTF. The CDR3 DNA sequence: TGCGCCAGCAGCCCAGCAGGGATACGTGGCTACACCTTC.

The table lists this clonotype with many counts. The chain employs TRBV9 and TRBJ2-5; D unresolved. Trimming stripped 0 bases from V and 1 base from J, with 13 bases between. This CDR3 is built from 16 residues. Germline-derived CDR1 and CDR2 are SGDLS and YYNGEE. CDR3 loop: CASSVATSSGQETQYF. CDR3 coding DNA: TGTGCCAGCAGCGTAGCCACCTCGTCGGGCCAAGAGACCCAGTACTTC.

This clonotype was observed many times. The CDR3: CASSQDEWARSTDTQYF. The CDR3 DNA reads TGCGCCAGCAGCCAAGATGAGTGGGCACGTAGCACAGATACGCAGTATTTT. V is TRBV4-1 and J is TRBJ2-3; no firm D call. Per germline, CDR1 MGHRA and CDR2 YSYEKL. The CDR3 has 17 residues. V dropped 0 bases and J dropped 0 bases, with 13 bases sitting between them.

Regarding this clonotype: A single base separates this from a much larger clone, so it may be a read error. V is TRBV10-3 and J is TRBJ1-1; 8 bases align to TRBD1. Germline CDR1 ENHRY, CDR2 SYGVKD. CDR3 size: 14 residues. The CDR3 region is CANSDERTGTEAFF. The CDR3 nucleotides are TGTGCCAACAGTGACGAACGGACAGGGACTGAAGCTTTCTTT.

There are many counts of this clonotype. The rearrangement joins TRBV29-1 to TRBJ2-6; D is uncertain. The CDR3 sequence is 15 residues long. Per germline, CDR1 SQVTM and CDR2 ANQGSEA. Trimming removed 5 bases at V and 0 bases at J, with 11 bases between. The CDR3: CSVSGINSGANVLTF. The CDR3 DNA reads as TGCAGCGTTTCTGGAATCAACTCTGGGGCCAACGTCCTGACTTTC.

V gene TRBV12-3 or TRBV12-4 combines with J gene TRBJ1-1; D perhaps matches TRBD1 (6 bases). The CDR3 extends over 14 amino acids. Trimming pared 5 bases from V and 1 base from J, leaving 11 bases between. This CDR3 is CASSMGHPNTEAFF. In nucleotides, the CDR3 is TGTGCCAGCAGTATGGGACACCCGAACACTGAAGCTTTCTTT.

In its sample, this clonotype was seen once. This could be a read error, since a much larger clone is one nucleotide away. The V call is TRBV5-1, the J call TRBJ1-6, with D perhaps matching TRBD1 (5 bases). Germline lookup yields CDR1 SGHRS and CDR2 YFSETQ. Trimming pared 0 bases from V and 6 bases from J, leaving 13 bases between. This CDR3 comprises 16 residues. Here the CDR3 reads CASSLGTVGRNSPLHF. CDR3 coding DNA: TGCGCCAGCAGCTTGGGGACCGTGGGACGTAATTCACCCCTCCACTTT.

This clonotype has at least ten counts. The chain couples TRBV29-1 to TRBJ2-3; 8 bases are shared with TRBD2. This CDR3 is built from 13 residues. After removal of 4 bases from V and 4 bases from J, the junction contained 4 bases not matched to a gene. Germline V gene lookup returns CDR1 SQVTM and CDR2 ANQGSEA. CDR3 protein: CSVVSGGADTQYF. DNA of the CDR3: TGCAGCGTTGTGTCGGGGGGGGCAGATACGCAGTATTTT.

This clonotype was detected a few times. The rearrangement links TRBV18 to TRBJ1-1; 7 bases match TRBD1. The length of the CDR3 is 16 residues. V was clipped by 3 bases and J by 2 bases; unmatched bases: 9. Germline V gives CDR1 KGHSH, CDR2 LQKENI. This chain's CDR3 is CASSPSLQGTNTEAFF. CDR3 in DNA: TGTGCCAGCTCACCTTCTTTACAGGGGACTAACACTGAAGCTTTCTTT.

The gene calls are TRBV3-1 and TRBJ2-7; 7 bases match TRBD2. Germline-derived CDR1 and CDR2 are LGHDT and YNNKEL (reference sequence). CDR3 size: 15 residues. V lost 0 bases, J lost 4 bases, and 6 bases stayed unmatched. The CDR3 DNA is TGTGCCAGCAGCCAAGAGGCAGCGGGGAAATACGAGCAGTACTTC. Residues: CASSQEAAGKYEQYF.

The chain combines TRBV9 with TRBJ1-1; D is possibly TRBD1 (5 bases). The length of the CDR3 is 15 residues. Trimming took off 5 bases at V and 4 bases at J, with 18 bases between the two ends. The germline gives CDR1 SGDLS, CDR2 YYNGEE. The CDR3 protein is CASRRGKGTSTEAFF. The CDR3 bases are TGTGCCAGCAGGAGAGGTAAAGGGACGAGCACTGAAGCTTTCTTT.

Only a few counts were recorded for this clonotype. The chain couples TRBV12-3 or TRBV12-4 to TRBJ1-6; a weak D match, TRBD1 (5 bases). Trimming cost V 3 bases and J 8 bases, with 14 bases left between them. CDR3 length: 15 amino acids. CDR3 DNA: TGTGCCAGCAGTTTCACCGGGGGTGGGGATTCACCCCTCCACTTT. Its protein is CASSFTGGGDSPLHF.

This clonotype was seen at least ten times. The gene calls are TRBV7-8 and TRBJ2-5; 7 nucleotides align to TRBD1. Germline CDR1 SGHVS, CDR2 FQNEAQ. The CDR3 sequence is 14 residues long. The V and J ends lost 4 bases and 2 bases, in that order; junction bases with no gene match: 4. The CDR3 DNA reads as TGTGCCAGCAGCTCCCAGACAGGGCAAGAGACCCAGTACTTC. It encodes CASSSQTGQETQYF.

The chain uses TRBV5-1 and TRBJ2-2; tentatively, D is TRBD1 (5 bases). Germline loops: CDR1 SGHRS, CDR2 YFSETQ. The CDR3 extends over 16 amino acids. V shed 4 bases and J shed 0 bases, with 13 bases lying between them. The CDR3 loop is CASSVRQSANTGELFF. CDR3 bases: TGCGCCAGCAGCGTACGACAGTCCGCGAACACCGGGGAGCTGTTTTTT.